Listed below are T cell receptor beta chains from one sample, sequenced in a study of vaccination effects on CD4 cells after COVID-19. Using immunoSEQ multiplex PCR, the repertoire was profiled, and TCRdb retains in-frame clones only, with some absent. Here the sample spans 40,000 to 45,000 clones, more than 65% being singletons. No antigen is known for these receptors. The sample here was CD4+ T cells from PBMCs cultured without peptide, taken after COVID-19 vaccination. These receptors were collected from a human donor who had a prior SARS-CoV-2 infection. The CDR3 runs from the conserved cysteine through the conserved F or W. A D gene is named only where the DNA matches it firmly. Size is stated for part of the rows, as once, few or many counts, or as a class when the clone is expanded.

TRBJ1-1,15,NA,TRBV3-1/TRBV3-2,NA,CASSQDMRGWTEAFF,TGTGCCAGCAGCCAAGATATGAGGGGATGGACTGAAGCTTTCTTT
TRBJ1-1,13,NA,TRBV6-6,NA,CASSYVQAGEAFF,TGTGCCAGCAGTTACGTTCAGGCAGGTGAAGCTTTCTTT
TRBJ2-5,14,TRBD1,TRBV5-6,NA,CASSLGGTEETQYF,TGTGCCAGCAGCTTGGGTGGGACAGAAGAGACCCAGTACTTC
TRBJ2-1,12,NA,TRBV5-8,NA,CASSWDVHEQFF,TGTGCCAGCAGTTGGGACGTACATGAGCAGTTCTTC
TRBJ2-3,15,NA,TRBV4-2,NA,CASSPLLGGTDTQYF,TGTGCCAGCAGCCCCTTGCTGGGGGGCACAGATACGCAGTATTTT
TRBJ1-4,13,NA,TRBV28,NA,CASSSVPNEKLFF,TGTGCCAGCAGTTCCGTGCCTAATGAAAAACTGTTTTTT
TRBJ2-1,17,TRBD2,TRBV5-4,NA,CASSPGLAGGLGNEQFF,TGTGCCAGCAGCCCGGGACTAGCGGGAGGACTTGGCAATGAGCAGTTCTTC
TRBJ2-4,16,NA,TRBV11-2,NA,CASTRGGYLAKNIQYF,TGTGCCAGCACTCGTGGCGGGTATCTAGCCAAAAACATTCAGTACTTC
TRBJ1-6,14,TRBD1,TRBV19,NA,CASSRTGVASPLHF,TGTGCCAGTAGCCGGACAGGGGTCGCTTCACCCCTCCACTTT
TRBJ2-1,13,TRBD2,TRBV15,NA,CATSRDLAGGQFF,TGTGCCACCAGCAGAGATTTAGCGGGAGGTCAGTTCTTC
TRBJ1-6,13,TRBD1,TRBV6-5,NA,CASRNTGDSPLHF,TGTGCCAGCAGAAATACAGGGGATTCACCCCTCCACTTT
TRBJ2-7,14,TRBD1,TRBV3-1/TRBV3-2,few,CASSQPGGGYEQYF,TGTGCCAGCAGCCAACCAGGGGGCGGCTACGAGCAGTACTTC
TRBJ2-1,12,NA,TRBV18,NA,CASSGEYGEQFF,TGTGCCAGCTCTGGGGAGTACGGTGAGCAGTTCTTC
TRBJ1-2,15,NA,TRBV7-2,NA,CASSLVVWGGDGYTF,TGTGCCAGCAGCTTAGTAGTATGGGGGGGGGATGGCTACACCTTC
TRBJ2-5,14,NA,TRBV7-8,NA,CASSLSQAGETQYF,TGTGCCAGCAGCTTATCCCAGGCGGGGGAGACCCAGTACTTC
TRBJ2-3,16,TRBD2,TRBV5-4,NA,CASYRTSGSKRDTQYF,TGTGCCAGCTATCGGACTAGCGGGAGTAAGAGAGATACGCAGTATTTT
TRBJ1-2,17,NA,TRBV7-8,NA,CASSPRGQFPGAYGYTF,TGTGCCAGCAGCCCACGCGGACAGTTTCCCGGAGCCTATGGCTACACCTTC
TRBJ2-2,11,NA,TRBV18,NA,CASSPAGELFF,TGTGCCAGCTCACCAGCCGGGGAGCTGTTTTTT
TRBJ1-1,18,NA,TRBV4-1,NA,CASSPGLLPSNEFAEAFF,TGCGCCAGCAGCCCAGGGTTGCTTCCATCCAACGAGTTCGCTGAAGCTTTCTTT
TRBJ1-6,13,NA,TRBV5-5,NA,CASSRGANSPLHF,TGTGCCAGCAGCCGGGGGGCTAATTCACCCCTCCACTTT
TRBJ1-2,12,NA,TRBV15,NA,CATSRAGFGYTF,TGTGCCACCAGCAGGGCAGGGTTTGGCTACACCTTC
TRBJ2-5,13,NA,TRBV11-1,NA,CASSLSRDETQYF,TGTGCCAGCAGCTTATCACGGGACGAGACCCAGTACTTC
TRBJ1-4,13,NA,TRBV10-3,NA,CAISEQTNEKLFF,TGTGCCATCAGTGAACAAACGAATGAAAAACTGTTTTTT
TRBJ2-2,14,TRBD1,TRBV6-5,NA,CASTTGGNTGELFF,TGTGCCAGCACCACAGGGGGCAACACCGGGGAGCTGTTTTTT
TRBJ2-1,16,NA,TRBV10-2,NA,CASSESTGDLYNEQFF,TGCGCCAGCAGTGAGTCGACGGGAGATTTGTACAATGAGCAGTTCTTC
TRBJ2-3,13,NA,TRBV5-4,NA,CASSLGSADTQYF,TGTGCCAGCAGCTTGGGTAGCGCAGATACGCAGTATTTT
TRBJ2-3,13,TRBD1,TRBV29-1,NA,CSGRDRGRDTQYF,TGCAGCGGCCGGGACAGGGGGAGGGATACGCAGTATTTT
TRBJ2-7,13,NA,TRBV15,NA,CATSEGLGYEQYF,TGTGCCACCAGCGAGGGGTTGGGGTACGAGCAGTACTTC
TRBJ2-7,16,TRBD2,TRBV5-1,few,CASSLSPSGGSYEQYF,TGCGCCAGCAGCTTATCGCCATCCGGGGGGTCCTACGAGCAGTACTTC
TRBJ1-3,14,NA,TRBV5-1,NA,CASSLQVSGNTIYF,TGCGCCAGCAGCTTACAGGTCAGCGGAAACACCATATATTTT
TRBJ1-2,14,NA,TRBV7-2,NA,CASSLWTTYYGYTF,TGTGCCAGCAGCCTATGGACAACTTACTATGGCTACACCTTC
TRBJ2-4,19,NA,TRBV4-3,NA,CASSQDWRYDGGARNIQYF,TGCGCCAGCAGCCAAGATTGGCGGTATGATGGGGGGGCACGGAACATTCAGTACTTC
TRBJ2-1,15,TRBD2,TRBV19,NA,CASSTSGGAWNEQFF,TGTGCCAGTAGTACTAGCGGGGGGGCCTGGAATGAGCAGTTCTTC
TRBJ2-7,15,TRBD1,TRBV15,NA,CATSRPGQEVYEQYF,TGTGCCACCAGCAGACCGGGACAGGAGGTCTACGAGCAGTACTTC
TRBJ1-3,13,NA,TRBV6-1,NA,CASSEREQYTIYF,TGTGCCAGCAGTGAGAGGGAACAGTACACCATATATTTT
TRBJ2-3,15,NA,TRBV19,NA,CASNSKSSSTDTQYF,TGTGCCAGTAATTCGAAGTCCTCTAGCACAGATACGCAGTATTTT
TRBJ1-1,16,TRBD1,TRBV7-9,NA,CASSSQGARMDTEAFF,TGTGCCAGCAGCTCCCAGGGGGCGCGTATGGACACTGAAGCTTTCTTT
TRBJ1-6,14,TRBD1,TRBV7-2,once,CASSLGGGSSPLHF,TGTGCCAGCAGCTTAGGAGGGGGCAGTTCACCCCTCCACTTT
TRBJ1-5,12,NA,TRBV29-1,NA,CSVGQGNQPQHF,TGCAGCGTTGGACAGGGCAATCAGCCCCAGCATTTT
TRBJ1-2,13,NA,TRBV19,once,CASSNTGRAGYTF,TGTGCCAGTAGTAATACAGGGCGGGCGGGCTACACCTTC
TRBJ1-1,13,NA,TRBV19,few,CASSTPMMFIAFF,TGTGCCAGTAGTACACCTATGATGTTCATCGCTTTCTTT
TRBJ1-6,21,NA,TRBV13,NA,CASSLGLPPGRESSYNSPLHF,TGTGCCAGCAGCTTAGGCCTACCCCCAGGTCGCGAAAGCTCCTATAATTCACCCCTCCACTTT
TRBJ2-7,15,TRBD1,TRBV6-5,once,CASSYSAGGSYEQYF,TGTGCCAGCAGTTACTCGGCAGGGGGTAGCTACGAGCAGTACTTC
TRBJ1-5,19,TRBD1,TRBV6-1,NA,CASSEGLLVGQRMNQPQHF,TGTGCCAGCAGTGAAGGATTATTAGTGGGACAGAGAATGAATCAGCCCCAGCATTTT
TRBJ1-2,13,NA,TRBV6-5,NA,CASSLLFSGDYTF,TGTGCCAGCAGTCTCCTCTTTTCAGGGGACTACACCTTC
TRBJ2-7,14,TRBD2,TRBV5-1,NA,CASSSLANPYEQYF,TGCGCCAGCAGCTCACTAGCGAACCCCTACGAGCAGTACTTC
TRBJ2-7,15,TRBD1,TRBV5-6,NA,CASSFGQGRRYEQYF,TGTGCCAGCAGCTTTGGACAGGGCAGAAGGTACGAGCAGTACTTC
TRBJ2-3,17,TRBD2,TRBV11-3,NA,CASSLGLGAGNTDTQYF,TGTGCCAGCAGCTTAGGTCTTGGAGCGGGGAACACAGATACGCAGTATTTT